This T cell receptor beta chain was obtained from a study of regulatory T cells in long-lasting Graves disease (dated by TCRdb to the early 2020s). With respect to the entire study: To count as having persistent Graves' disease, a patient had to have received antithyroid drug treatment for over 5 years with TSH receptor autoantibodies remaining persistently positive. This study used TCR sequencing and RNA sequencing of peripheral blood to compare persistent Graves' disease patients against newly diagnosed Graves' disease patients. A total of some 35 samples underwent TCR sequencing, from about 13 patients with persistent Graves' disease and around 20 patients with newly diagnosed Graves' disease. In the clinical cohort, patients with persistent Graves' disease had used antithyroid drugs for an average of around 9.9 years. The study was registered as a clinical trial and conducted in China.

The label giving this sample's time point can be read as: persistent/refractory GD, antithyroid drugs over 5 years with positive TRAb. For both TCR sequencing and RNA sequencing, RNA was extracted from PBMCs in TRIzol. The diagnosis of Graves' disease was made according to American Thyroid Association guidelines. Patients for the study were recruited at an endocrinology department in Xi'an, China. Each patient gave 7 to 9.5 milliliters of peripheral blood, collected in an EDTA anticoagulant tube. Ficoll Paque Plus density gradient separation was used to isolate PBMCs, and no further T cell sorting was done. An Agilent 2100 Bioanalyzer and agarose gel were used to check RNA quality, while a NanoDrop 2000 measured RNA concentration. Turning to this clonotype: Its antigen remains unidentified. Base qualities were left out, and no much larger clone turns up one base away.

Here is what the overall study found, with its caveats: Sequencing and analysis were restricted to the TCR beta chain. Persistent disease showed preferential use of TRBV28, TRBJ1-2 and TRBJ2-5, whereas newly diagnosed disease favored TRBV20-1 and TRBJ2-1. Patients with persistent disease shared more public clonotypes (about 2,500) than newly diagnosed patients did (about 970). As a limitation, the authors acknowledged that the small sample size may reduce accuracy. Persistent Graves' disease patients showed lower TCR Shannon entropy and fewer highly expanded clones than newly diagnosed patients, suggesting clonal expansion. Only peripheral blood was studied, because thyroid tissue, the primary lesion, was inaccessible.

In the germline V gene (reference sequence), CDR1 corresponds to LNHDA and CDR2 to SQIVND. The junction shows trimming of 2 bases on V and 5 bases on J, and the gene matches do not reach 3 bases of it. The CDR3 has 15 amino acids, counting the end cysteine and phenylalanine. CDR3 DNA only is kept here, 45 bases in frame from base 1. Libraries were built with multiplex PCR. TCRdb shows the sequencer as Illumina HiSeq 4000. CDR3 regions were amplified by Arm-PCR with iRepertoire HTBI primers to construct TCR beta libraries. Before sequencing, the PCR products underwent gel purification. In the original analysis: Gene usage analysis of CDR3 amino acid clonotypes used the approximately 56 TRBV and about 15 TRBJ segments found across samples. COPE and FqMerger were used to merge the filtered high-quality paired reads into contigs. Contigs were aligned with BLAST to IMGT TRBV, TRBD and TRBJ reference genes, and CDR3 was defined per IMGT. Any clonotype with a frequency above 0.1% was classified as a highly expanded clone. Repertoire diversity was measured by Shannon entropy, and V-J evenness by the Gini coefficient. A clonotype was considered public if more than one individual shared it. The public reads were reprocessed in TCRdb via fastp at Q25 and MiXCR, keeping in-frame beta chains. Rows with one shared CDR3 protein collapse into an entry with the most common genes and DNA. TCRdb assigned the V and J calls; the authors' analysis was not used. The sample table records around 500,000 distinct CDR3 sequences; around 21% of these occur just once. In total, the top ten clones hold 6.5% to 8% of the sample.

The rearrangement combines TRBV19 with TRBJ1-5; a stretch of 10 junction bases matches TRBD1. The sequence derives from a female donor with Graves disease. The sample was peripheral blood mononuclear cells (PBMCs), taken when the disease was refractory, from a patient treated with antithyroid drugs. The sequenced DNA is TGTGCCAGTAGTATACGTGGGACAGGGGATCAGCCCCAGCATTTT. The encoded protein is CASSIRGTGDQPQHF.